The TCR beta chain under discussion was sequenced for a study of T cells after yellow fever vaccination. About the research overall: Low-cell-number fractions were prepared with SMART-Seq v4 Ultra Low Input. Study-wide findings and caveats: The appearance of a small share of clonotypes in both CD4 and CD8 compartments was observed. Once the booster was given, most primary-vaccination clones reappeared, at more than 95% for CD4 and over 70% for CD8.

This CDR3 is 14 amino acids long. V lost 2 bases, J lost 12 bases, and 10 bases stayed unmatched. To note about this clonotype: Its specificity is unknown.

TCRdb processed the 5' RACE reads anew with MiXCR; each CDR3 protein has one entry. The top ten hold over 11% of the sample, which has roughly 500,000 distinct CDR3 sequences, about 19% seen once. The receptor was isolated from a man younger than 45 who received the YFV17D yellow fever vaccine. V gene TRBV12-3 or TRBV12-4 combines with J gene TRBJ2-1; 7 nucleotides line up with TRBD2. Material: PBMCs, obtained 15 days after the yellow fever booster vaccination. The chain's CDR3 is CASSLWDPGGWQFF. The CDR3 bases are TGTGCCAGCAGTTTATGGGACCCCGGGGGGTGGCAGTTCTTC.